This TCR beta chain is drawn from a study of blood T cell repertoires in COVID-19 (dated by TCRdb to the early 2020s). Regarding the complete study: Samples from collaborators originated in the United States, Italy and Spain and spanned both the acute and convalescent phases of COVID-19. The material from the prospective study consisted of cDNA or gDNA derived from T cells, B-cell-depleted T cells, or PBMCs. Subjects who had been exposed to COVID-19, were actively infected with it, or had recovered from it provided the deeply sampled blood TCRbeta repertoires that made up the dataset. The repertoires were released in a freely available public database meant as a resource for research on the immune response to SARS-CoV-2. Samples were obtained from the ongoing ImmuneRACE study (first 160 participants) and from 1,254 subjects provided by 6 global collaborators. Sample metadata almost always included a de-identified subject ID, COVID-19 status, age in years and sex. Where HLA class I and class II types were available, the types were taken from metadata supplied by the sample provider, not from assay-based typing.

The CDR3 numbers 14 residues from cysteine through phenylalanine. The kept DNA is CDR3 alone, 42 bases in frame from the first base. Reading the germline V gene (reference sequence) gives CDR1 MNHEY and CDR2 SMNVEV. V trim: 8 bases; J trim: 5 bases; unmatched bases: 8. The collaborating institutions used their own protocols to collect whole blood in K2EDTA tubes. For TCRbeta analysis, collaborator samples were shipped as frozen whole blood, as isolated PBMCs, or as DNA extracted from either sample type. Beyond this particular receptor, the publication reports: The quantity of clinical and demographic metadata differed by source and by participant and was supplied without curation.

As regards this clone: It lacks a known antigen. Base qualities are not at hand, and no much larger clone is one base apart.

TCRbeta CDR3 regions were amplified from genomic DNA by means of the immunoSEQ Assay, a bias-controlled multiplex PCR. Processing in the source paper ran as follows. Within the assay, amplification of reference gene primers was used to estimate how many nucleated cells each sample contained. Sequence reads were collapsed and filtered to measure the absolute abundance of every unique TCRbeta CDR3 rearrangement. For each sample, productive Simpson clonality was calculated as the square root of Simpson's diversity index across productive rearrangements. This is the immuneACCESS table as TCRdb keeps it, with only in-frame sequences that have V and J called. A part of the clones is gone; compared with another copy, unresolved V genes explain less than half, and the rest is unexplained. The V and J calls and clone size were taken over from that table, and D and trimming were inferred from the DNA. In all, the sample holds over 50,000 clones, and approximately 90% of those were seen once. The ten largest account for around 15% of the sample.

The material sequenced was peripheral blood. This receptor was obtained from a human donor with active COVID-19. The donor label of this sample is uncertain. The chain links TRBV27 with TRBJ2-5; 10 central nucleotides agree with TRBD1. The CDR3 protein: CASRKDRGFETQYF. The nucleotide sequence reads as follows: TGTGCCAGCCGGAAGGACAGGGGGTTTGAGACCCAGTACTTC.